A selection of T cell receptor beta chains follows, all from one sample in a study of shared clonotypes between healthy human individuals. Measured with immunoSEQ multiplex PCR; TCRdb has only the in-frame clones, and not every one. The table shows roughly 1,000,000 clones, with 75% to 85% occurring only once. Material for sequencing was memory CD4+ T cells from PBMCs. The origin of the receptors is a man aged 18 to 30 in good health. Some clones in this sample may be carry-over from other donors' samples. CDR3s include the opening cysteine and the closing phenylalanine or tryptophan. Some rows mark clone size as missing; the rest say once, few, many or name a class of expanded clone.

J gene,CDR3 length,V gene,clone size,CDR3 protein
TRBJ1-3,14,TRBV5-1,-,CASSRGTDGNTIYF
TRBJ1-2,14,TRBV28,-,CASSWGLGNYGYTF
TRBJ2-1,14,TRBV9,-,CASSESLSSVEQFF
TRBJ2-1,15,TRBV28,-,CASSPGTSGINEQFF
TRBJ2-5,13,TRBV5-6,-,CASSLGTQETQYF
TRBJ2-7,15,TRBV6-6,-,CASQAGGDSSYEQYF
TRBJ2-7,15,TRBV15,-,CATSRDRTFSYEQYF
TRBJ2-1,12,TRBV29-1,-,CTAGTGTGVQFF
TRBJ2-7,17,TRBV5-4,-,CASSLEGFGSSSYEQYF
TRBJ2-3,14,TRBV2,few,CASIRDRNTDTQYF
TRBJ2-2,14,TRBV6-5,-,CASNKRSNTGELFF
TRBJ2-1,15,TRBV27,-,CASSLGLAVSNEQFF
TRBJ1-1,13,TRBV7-2,once,CASSLRVGTEAFF
TRBJ2-2,16,TRBV13,-,CASSPGSGRVTGELFF
TRBJ2-3,11,TRBV5-1,-,CASISADTQYF
TRBJ2-3,14,TRBV5-1,-,CASRDASSTDTQYF
TRBJ1-3,15,TRBV10-3,-,CATYPELSSGNTIYF
TRBJ2-3,16,TRBV5-6,-,CASSSRRALSTDTQYF
TRBJ1-1,13,TRBV7-9,-,CASSLQADTEAFF
TRBJ2-7,16,TRBV7-2,-,CASSLEGLAGVYEQYF
TRBJ2-5,13,TRBV6-5,-,CASSYSREKTQYF
TRBJ2-5,14,TRBV4-3,-,CASSHRGSSGVQYF
TRBJ2-7,14,TRBV4-1,once,CASSRGRTVSEQYF
TRBJ2-7,16,TRBV4-1,-,CASSQILLDRQYEQYF
TRBJ2-7,13,TRBV6-5,-,CASSRDSLYEQYF
TRBJ2-5,16,TRBV5-6,-,CASSFYSSGRGETQYF
TRBJ1-2,13,TRBV6-1,few,CASTRGGLYGYTF
TRBJ2-1,14,TRBV30,-,CAWSHSTGGNEQFF
TRBJ2-2,15,TRBV11-2,-,CASSPSGLWTGELFF
TRBJ1-5,14,TRBV5-1,few,CASSLAGPDQPQHF
TRBJ1-5,16,TRBV7-2,-,CASSKQGGISNQPQHF
TRBJ2-1,15,TRBV4-3,-,CASSQRTARDYNQFF
TRBJ1-2,16,TRBV27,once,CASSFGGAPSNYGYTF
TRBJ1-1,15,TRBV5-4,-,CASSFKTGRSTEAFF
TRBJ2-3,14,TRBV6-5,few,CASSRSYSTDTQYF
TRBJ2-2,14,TRBV5-1,-,CASSLSTNTGELFF
TRBJ2-1,12,TRBV7-6,-,CASSLRPEEQFF
TRBJ1-3,16,TRBV5-1,-,CASSLNTGTGDNTIYF
TRBJ1-2,13,TRBV7-9,-,CASSPPSGYGYTF
TRBJ1-5,14,TRBV2,-,CASRFTRGNQPQHF
TRBJ1-3,12,TRBV6-1,-,CASSRSEHTIYF
TRBJ2-2,13,TRBV7-2,-,CASSSYRNGELFF
TRBJ2-7,13,TRBV6-1,few,CASSAVGWDEQYF
TRBJ1-1,11,TRBV2,once,CASRLNTEAFF
TRBJ2-7,13,TRBV2,-,CASRERTGAEQYF
TRBJ2-5,15,TRBV7-9,-,CASSPSRTGQETQYF
TRBJ2-7,15,TRBV28,few,CASSFPRDHSYEQYF
TRBJ2-1,13,TRBV7-2,-,CASSLGRGLEQFF
TRBJ2-7,14,TRBV5-4,-,CASSLAGNSYEQYF
TRBJ2-5,15,TRBV15,-,CATSRGLVYQETQYF
TRBJ2-7,15,TRBV6-5,once,CASSYRDRGRYEQYF
TRBJ1-2,13,TRBV7-9,-,CASVEAPGDGYTF
TRBJ1-2,12,TRBV5-4,-,CASSLDSRGYTF
TRBJ1-1,14,TRBV29-1,once,CSVVSTPGDTEAFF
TRBJ2-7,16,TRBV7-8,-,CASSLVETGGGYEQYF
TRBJ2-5,12,TRBV29-1,-,CSAGQIQETQYF